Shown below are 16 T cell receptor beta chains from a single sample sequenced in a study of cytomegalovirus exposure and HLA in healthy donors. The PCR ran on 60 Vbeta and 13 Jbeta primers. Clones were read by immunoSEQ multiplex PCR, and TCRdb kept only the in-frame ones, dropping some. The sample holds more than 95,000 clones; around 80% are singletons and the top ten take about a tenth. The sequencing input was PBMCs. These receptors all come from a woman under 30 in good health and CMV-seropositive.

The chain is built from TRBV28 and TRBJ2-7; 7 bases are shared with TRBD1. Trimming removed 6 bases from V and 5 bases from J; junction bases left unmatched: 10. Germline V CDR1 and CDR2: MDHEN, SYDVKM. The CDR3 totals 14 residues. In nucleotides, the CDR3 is TGTGCCAGCAGCCCTATAGGGGGCGAAAACGAGCAGTACTTC. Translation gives CASSPIGGENEQYF.

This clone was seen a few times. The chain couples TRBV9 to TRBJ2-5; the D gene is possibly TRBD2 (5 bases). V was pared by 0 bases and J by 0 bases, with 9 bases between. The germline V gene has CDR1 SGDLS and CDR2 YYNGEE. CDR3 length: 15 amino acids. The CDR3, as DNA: TGTGCCAGCAGCGTAGGGGGAGCGTACCAAGAGACCCAGTACTTC. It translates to CASSVGGAYQETQYF.

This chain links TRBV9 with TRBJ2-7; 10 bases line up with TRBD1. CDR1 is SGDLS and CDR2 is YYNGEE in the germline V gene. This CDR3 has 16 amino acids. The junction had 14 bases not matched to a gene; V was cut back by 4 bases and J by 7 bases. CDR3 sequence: CASSPRGGQGRPEQYF. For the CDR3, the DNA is TGTGCCAGCAGCCCCAGGGGGGGACAGGGGAGACCTGAGCAGTACTTC. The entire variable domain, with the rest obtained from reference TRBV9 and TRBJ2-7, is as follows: DSGVTQTPKHLITATGQRVTLRCSPRSGDLSVYWYQQSLDQGLQFLIQYYNGEERAKGNILERFSAQQFPDLHSELNLSSLELGDSALYFCASSPRGGQGRPEQYFGPGTRLTVT.

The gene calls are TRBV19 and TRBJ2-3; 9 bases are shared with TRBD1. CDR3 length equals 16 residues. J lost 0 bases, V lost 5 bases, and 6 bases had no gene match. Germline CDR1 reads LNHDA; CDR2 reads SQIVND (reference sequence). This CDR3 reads CASSAGQGYSTDTQYF. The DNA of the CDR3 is TGTGCCAGTAGTGCCGGACAGGGGTACAGCACAGATACGCAGTATTTT.

In DNA form, the CDR3 reads TGTGCCAGCAGCCTCGGGGGGTACAATGAGCAGTTCTTC. Protein: CASSLGGYNEQFF. The V gene is TRBV5-6, the J gene TRBJ2-1, with 7 bases aligning to TRBD2. The ends lost 4 bases at V and 4 bases at J; junction bases unmatched: 2. Germline V CDR1 and CDR2: SGHDT, YYEEEE. The CDR3 sequence is 13 residues long.

The CDR3 here is CASSFGRVSYEQYF. The CDR3 DNA reads as TGTGCCAGCAGTTTCGGCAGGGTGTCCTACGAGCAGTACTTC. The chain is built from TRBV27 and TRBJ2-7; TRBD1 might be the D (5 bases). Germline loops: CDR1 MNHEY, CDR2 SMNVEV (reference sequence). CDR3 size: 14 residues. V lost 3 bases to trimming and J lost 1 base, with 10 bases between them.

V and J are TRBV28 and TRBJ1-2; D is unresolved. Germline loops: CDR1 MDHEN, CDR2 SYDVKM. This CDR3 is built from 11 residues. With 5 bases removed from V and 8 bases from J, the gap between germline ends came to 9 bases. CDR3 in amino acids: CASSPLQGYTF. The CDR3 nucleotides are TGTGCCAGCAGTCCTCTCCAGGGCTACACCTTC.

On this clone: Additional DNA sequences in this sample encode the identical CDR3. CDR3 sequence reads: CASSLGTSNEKLFF. Written as DNA, the CDR3 is TGCGCCAGCAGCTTGGGGACAAGTAATGAAAAACTGTTTTTT. The gene calls are TRBV5-1 and TRBJ1-4, with TRBD1 as a possible D gene (5 bases). Germline V gene sequence: CDR1 SGHRS, CDR2 YFSETQ. This CDR3 is built from 14 residues. Between the trimmed V and J ends, which lost 0 bases and 4 bases, there was a span of 7 bases.

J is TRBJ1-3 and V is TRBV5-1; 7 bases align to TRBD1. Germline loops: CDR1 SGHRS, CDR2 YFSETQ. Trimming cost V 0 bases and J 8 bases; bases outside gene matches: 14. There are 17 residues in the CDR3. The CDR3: CASSLAPPTGLGDTIYF. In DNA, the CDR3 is TGCGCCAGCAGCTTGGCCCCCCCGACAGGGCTAGGAGACACCATATATTTT. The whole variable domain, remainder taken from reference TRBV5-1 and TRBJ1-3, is KAGVTQTPRYLIKTRGQQVTLSCSPISGHRSVSWYQQTPGQGLQFLFEYFSETQRNKGNFPGRFSGRQFSNSRSEMNVSTLELGDSALYLCASSLAPPTGLGDTIYFGEGSWLTVV.

The CDR3 DNA sequence: TGTGCCACCAGCAGAGGCCTGGACGGGATATGGCATCCTGAGCAGTTCTTC. It encodes CATSRGLDGIWHPEQFF. The chain links TRBV15 to TRBJ2-1, with D tentatively TRBD2 (5 bases). The germline gives CDR1 LNHNV, CDR2 YYDKDF (reference sequence). The V end was cut by 1 base, the J end by 9 bases, with 22 bases between. The CDR3 spans 17 residues.

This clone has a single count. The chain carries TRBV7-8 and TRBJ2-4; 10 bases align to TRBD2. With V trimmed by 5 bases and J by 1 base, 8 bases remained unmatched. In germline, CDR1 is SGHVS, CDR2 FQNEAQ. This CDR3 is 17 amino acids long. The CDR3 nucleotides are TGTGCCAGCAGCCCTGTGGGGACTAGCGAGGCCAAAAACATTCAGTACTTC. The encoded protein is CASSPVGTSEAKNIQYF.

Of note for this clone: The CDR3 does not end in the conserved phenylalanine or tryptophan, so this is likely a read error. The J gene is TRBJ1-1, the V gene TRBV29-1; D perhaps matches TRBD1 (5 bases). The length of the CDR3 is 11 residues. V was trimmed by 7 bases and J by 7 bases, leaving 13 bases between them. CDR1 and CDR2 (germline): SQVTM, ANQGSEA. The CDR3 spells CSGGWTHEAFL. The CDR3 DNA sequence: TGCAGCGGAGGCTGGACACATGAAGCTTTCCTT.

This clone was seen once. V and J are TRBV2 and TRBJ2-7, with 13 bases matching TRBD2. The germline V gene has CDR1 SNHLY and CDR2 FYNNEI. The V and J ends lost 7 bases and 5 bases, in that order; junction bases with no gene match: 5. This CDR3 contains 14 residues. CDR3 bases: TGTGCCAGCACACTAGCGGGAGGGCGAGACGAGCAGTACTTC. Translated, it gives CASTLAGGRDEQYF. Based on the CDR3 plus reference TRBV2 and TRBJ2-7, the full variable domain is EPEVTQTPSHQVTQMGQEVILRCVPISNHLYFYWYRQILGQKVEFLVSFYNNEISEKSEIFDDQFSVERPDGSNFTLKIRSTKLEDSAMYFCASTLAGGRDEQYFGPGTRLTVT.

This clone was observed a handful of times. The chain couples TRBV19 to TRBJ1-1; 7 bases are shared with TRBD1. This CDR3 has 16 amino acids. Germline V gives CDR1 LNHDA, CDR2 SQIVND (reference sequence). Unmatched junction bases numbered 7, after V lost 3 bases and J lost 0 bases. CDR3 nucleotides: TGTGCCAGTAGTATTCGGACAGGAAACATGAACACTGAAGCTTTCTTT. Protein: CASSIRTGNMNTEAFF.

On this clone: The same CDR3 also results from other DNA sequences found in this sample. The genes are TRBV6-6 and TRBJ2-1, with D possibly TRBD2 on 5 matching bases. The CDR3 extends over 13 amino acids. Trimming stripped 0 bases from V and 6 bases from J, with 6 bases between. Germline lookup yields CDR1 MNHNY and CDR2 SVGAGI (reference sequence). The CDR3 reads CASSYSSGNEQFF. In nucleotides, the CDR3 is TGTGCCAGCAGTTACTCGAGCGGCAATGAGCAGTTCTTC.

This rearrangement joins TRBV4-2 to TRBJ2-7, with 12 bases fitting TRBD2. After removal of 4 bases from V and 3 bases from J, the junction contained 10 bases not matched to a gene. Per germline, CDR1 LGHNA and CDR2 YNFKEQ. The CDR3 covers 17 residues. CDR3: CASSRSSGRAIFYEQYF. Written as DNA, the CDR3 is TGTGCCAGCAGCCGATCTAGCGGGAGGGCCATTTTCTACGAGCAGTACTTC.